Listed below are T cell receptor beta chains from one sample, sequenced in a study of T cell repertoires in cytomegalovirus infection. TCRdb ran MiXCR on the reads and lists one entry per CDR3 protein. The repertoire has fewer than 550,000 distinct CDR3 sequences, approximately 11% of them found once; the top ten carry 9.5% to 13%. The source material was PBMCs. These receptor sequences come from a human donor in good health (CMV status not recorded). Some clones in this sample may be carry-over from other donors' samples. Both conserved end residues are part of each CDR3. A D gene is named only where the DNA matches it firmly. Rows give clone size only sometimes, using once, few, many, or a class for an expanded clone.

D gene	CDR3 length	clone size	V gene	J gene	CDR3 protein	CDR3 DNA
-	19	many	TRBV7-9	TRBJ2-5	CASSPAPGELRRWGETQYF	TGTGCCAGCAGCCCGGCACCCGGAGAGTTGCGGAGATGGGGAGAGACCCAGTACTTC
TRBD2	17	few	TRBV2	TRBJ2-2	CASSDPYGGANTGELFF	TGTGCCAGCAGCGACCCTTATGGGGGGGCGAACACCGGGGAGCTGTTTTTT
-	16	few	TRBV6-6	TRBJ2-2	CASSDITPKNTGELFF	TGTGCCAGCAGTGATATCACCCCTAAAAACACCGGGGAGCTGTTTTTT
TRBD1	15	many	TRBV19	TRBJ1-5	CASSMGQNSNQPQHF	TGTGCCAGTAGTATGGGACAGAATAGCAATCAGCCCCAGCATTTT
-	16	-	TRBV3-1	TRBJ1-5	CASSQGGGRNNQPQHF	TGTGCCAGCAGCCAAGGGGGGGGACGGAACAATCAGCCCCAGCATTTT
-	13	many	TRBV28	TRBJ1-1	CASSLFRGGGAFF	TGTGCCAGCAGTTTGTTTCGGGGCGGGGGAGCTTTCTTT
-	15	-	TRBV4-1	TRBJ2-3	CASSQDLSSTDTQYF	TGCGCCAGCAGCCAAGACCTCAGTAGCACAGATACGCAGTATTTT
TRBD1	15	many	TRBV28	TRBJ1-1	CASRRRGQGYTEAFF	TGTGCCAGCAGACGCCGGGGACAGGGCTACACTGAAGCTTTCTTT
-	11	-	TRBV5-1	TRBJ2-5	CASMGGETQYF	TGCGCCAGCATGGGCGGAGAGACCCAGTACTTC
-	12	few	TRBV20-1	TRBJ2-7	CSARDPPVEQYF	TGCAGTGCTAGAGACCCTCCCGTCGAGCAGTACTTC
-	16	-	TRBV14	TRBJ2-1	CASSHFRGSLYNEQFF	TGTGCCAGCAGCCATTTTAGGGGATCCCTTTACAATGAGCAGTTCTTC
-	15	many	TRBV29-1	TRBJ2-6	CSVSRRLSGANVLTF	TGCAGCGTTTCGCGACGCCTCTCTGGGGCCAACGTCCTGACTTTC
-	14	-	TRBV5-6	TRBJ1-1	CASSLGRWDTEAFF	TGTGCCAGCAGCTTGGGCCGGTGGGACACTGAAGCTTTCTTT
-	14	-	TRBV28	TRBJ2-1	CASSSALAPHEQFF	TGTGCCAGCAGTTCAGCTCTGGCCCCCCATGAGCAGTTCTTC
TRBD2	16	many	TRBV7-6	TRBJ2-7	CASSLKAGDSLYEQYF	TGTGCCAGCAGCTTAAAGGCGGGGGACTCTCTCTACGAGCAGTACTTC
TRBD2	16	many	TRBV7-3	TRBJ2-1	CASSPRRVAGGDEQFF	TGTGCCAGCAGCCCAAGGAGAGTAGCGGGAGGCGATGAGCAGTTCTTC
-	14	many	TRBV11-2	TRBJ2-5	CASRRPRGKETQYF	TGTGCCAGCAGACGGCCTCGAGGCAAGGAGACCCAGTACTTC
-	14	-	TRBV6-1	TRBJ2-2	CASIMTTNTGELFF	TGTGCCAGCATCATGACCACGAACACCGGGGAGCTGTTTTTT
TRBD2	16	few	TRBV13	TRBJ2-3	CASSPLRRGGNVTQYF	TGTGCCAGCAGCCCGCTAAGGCGGGGGGGAAATGTAACGCAGTATTTT
TRBD2	14	many	TRBV20-1	TRBJ2-2	CSAPGLAATGELFF	TGCAGTGCGCCGGGACTAGCGGCCACCGGGGAGCTGTTTTTT
TRBD2	16	-	TRBV11-1	TRBJ2-5	CASSLLLAGVRETQYF	TGTGCCAGCAGCTTACTCCTAGCGGGAGTACGGGAGACCCAGTACTTC
TRBD2	16	-	TRBV20-1	TRBJ2-1	CSARRYGTSGYNEQFF	TGCAGTGCGAGGCGGTACGGGACTAGCGGCTACAATGAGCAGTTCTTC
-	15	many	TRBV7-9	TRBJ1-5	CASSLGGVNNQPQHF	TGTGCCAGCAGCTTAGGCGGGGTTAACAATCAGCCCCAGCATTTT
-	14	few	TRBV5-1	TRBJ1-5	CASSLAEGGQPQHF	TGCGCCAGCAGCTTGGCCGAGGGGGGACAGCCCCAGCATTTT
TRBD1	14	once	TRBV10-3	TRBJ2-4	CAIGRGQGQNIRYF	TGTGCCATCGGCCGGGGACAGGGCCAGAACATTCGGTACTTC
TRBD1	15	many	TRBV29-1	TRBJ2-3	CSVTTRGRGTDTQYF	TGCAGCGTAACCACCAGGGGGAGAGGCACAGATACGCAGTATTTT
TRBD1	17	many	TRBV19	TRBJ1-3	CASSTMGQFISGNTIYF	TGTGCCAGTAGTACGATGGGACAGTTTATCTCTGGAAACACCATATATTTT
-	16	many	TRBV6-2/TRBV6-3	TRBJ2-7	CASSYSNEKSSYEQYF	TGTGCCAGCAGTTACTCTAACGAGAAAAGCTCCTACGAGCAGTACTTC
TRBD1	15	many	TRBV12-3/TRBV12-4	TRBJ1-5	CASTFGTAISQPQHF	TGTGCCAGCACCTTTGGGACAGCGATAAGTCAGCCCCAGCATTTT
TRBD2	16	many	TRBV7-6	TRBJ2-5	CASSLVEREVLETQYF	TGTGCCAGCAGCTTAGTCGAGCGGGAGGTTTTAGAGACCCAGTACTTC
TRBD1	16	many	TRBV12-3/TRBV12-4	TRBJ1-1	CASSLFRTGGNTEAFF	TGTGCCAGCAGTCTATTCCGTACAGGGGGCAACACTGAAGCTTTCTTT
TRBD1	16	-	TRBV6-4	TRBJ2-3	CASRRPGTGATDTQYF	TGTGCCAGCAGACGGCCAGGGACAGGTGCGACAGATACGCAGTATTTT
-	15	-	TRBV30	TRBJ2-5	CAWTWGSAIQETQYF	TGTGCCTGGACTTGGGGATCGGCCATACAAGAGACCCAGTACTTC
-	12	-	TRBV9	TRBJ1-1	CASSGGGSEAFF	TGTGCCAGCAGCGGAGGGGGTTCTGAAGCTTTCTTT
-	14	many	TRBV12-3/TRBV12-4	TRBJ2-1	CASTLEAVPNEQFF	TGTGCCAGCACCTTGGAGGCGGTCCCCAATGAGCAGTTCTTC
TRBD2	16	many	TRBV7-9	TRBJ2-1	CASSSIAGTNYNEQFF	TGTGCCAGCAGCTCCATAGCGGGGACAAACTACAATGAGCAGTTCTTC
-	12	many	TRBV7-8	TRBJ2-7	CASSFGTYEQYF	TGTGCCAGCAGCTTCGGGACCTACGAGCAGTACTTC
TRBD1	15	-	TRBV12-3/TRBV12-4	TRBJ2-2	CASIKQGALAGELFF	TGTGCCAGCATTAAACAGGGGGCGCTCGCCGGGGAGCTGTTTTTT
-	19	once	TRBV3-1	TRBJ1-1	CASSLGEEGARKGRAEAFF	TGTGCCAGCAGCTTGGGGGAGGAGGGAGCTCGGAAGGGAAGGGCTGAAGCTTTCTTT
TRBD2	15	many	TRBV27	TRBJ2-1	CASSSLAGATNEQFF	TGTGCCAGCAGTTCCCTAGCGGGGGCAACAAATGAGCAGTTCTTC
-	15	-	TRBV11-2	TRBJ2-3	CASSLDPLATDTQYF	TGTGCCAGCAGCTTAGACCCCCTAGCGACAGATACGCAGTATTTT
TRBD2	19	many	TRBV12-5	TRBJ2-1	CASGWTGTSKSPPGNEQFF	TGTGCTAGTGGTTGGACCGGGACTAGCAAAAGCCCCCCGGGTAATGAGCAGTTCTTC
-	13	-	TRBV20-1	TRBJ1-2	CSARPRRGYGYTF	TGCAGTGCTAGACCACGGAGGGGCTATGGCTACACCTTC
TRBD1	20	many	TRBV7-3	TRBJ1-1	CASSFLAPTPRQGDVTEAFF	TGTGCCAGCAGCTTCCTAGCACCAACCCCACGACAGGGGGATGTCACTGAAGCTTTCTTT
TRBD2	15	many	TRBV6-1	TRBJ2-3	CASSSTSGEPDTQYF	TGTGCCAGCAGTTCGACTAGCGGGGAACCAGATACGCAGTATTTT
TRBD1	18	few	TRBV2	TRBJ2-3	CASPGQKKVLSPQDTQYF	TGTGCCAGTCCGGGACAGAAGAAGGTATTGTCCCCACAGGATACGCAGTATTTT
TRBD2	15	-	TRBV20-1	TRBJ2-5	CSASQTGGVDETQYF	TGCAGTGCATCTCAAACGGGGGGAGTCGATGAGACCCAGTACTTC
-	14	few	TRBV27	TRBJ1-1	CASSSLTLTSEAFF	TGTGCCAGCAGTTCCCTGACGTTGACCTCTGAAGCTTTCTTT
-	13	-	TRBV20-1	TRBJ2-2	CSARSGTAGELFF	TGCAGTGCTAGAAGCGGGACAGCCGGGGAGCTGTTTTTT
TRBD2	14	few	TRBV4-1	TRBJ2-7	CASSRSGVGDEQYF	TGCGCCAGCAGCCGAAGCGGGGTAGGGGACGAGCAGTACTTC
TRBD1	14	many	TRBV6-1	TRBJ1-2	CASRSGTGNYGYTF	TGTGCCAGCAGATCCGGGACAGGAAACTATGGCTACACCTTC